The rows below give T cell receptor beta chains drawn from one sample of a study of blood T cell repertoires in COVID-19. Repertoires were generated with immunoSEQ multiplex PCR, while TCRdb's copy carries only in-frame clones and drops some. The data contain about 180,000 clones, about 81% of them seen just once; the ten biggest clones take up roughly 12%. Sequencing input: peripheral blood. The source of these receptors is an elderly woman with COVID-19, enrolled during active disease. CDR3s include the opening cysteine and the closing phenylalanine or tryptophan. A D gene is named only where the DNA matches it firmly. The size entry is marked missing in some rows and otherwise reads once, few, many or a size class.

clone size: -; D gene: -; J gene: TRBJ2-7; V gene: TRBV19; CDR3 protein: CASSPGHKTYEQYF; CDR3 DNA: TGTGCCAGTAGTCCGGGACATAAAACCTACGAGCAGTACTTC
clone size: -; D gene: -; J gene: TRBJ2-2; V gene: TRBV6-5; CDR3 protein: CASTRVSSTGELFF; CDR3 DNA: TGTGCCAGCACTCGGGTTTCGAGCACCGGGGAGCTGTTTTTT
clone size: -; D gene: -; J gene: TRBJ1-2; V gene: TRBV7-2; CDR3 protein: CASSFRGNNLGYTF; CDR3 DNA: TGTGCCAGCAGCTTTCGGGGAAATAACCTTGGCTACACCTTC
clone size: few; D gene: TRBD2; J gene: TRBJ2-1; V gene: TRBV5-1; CDR3 protein: CASSPWLAGGTYNEQFF; CDR3 DNA: TGCGCCAGCAGCCCTTGGCTAGCGGGAGGGACTTACAATGAGCAGTTCTTC
clone size: -; D gene: TRBD1; J gene: TRBJ1-1; V gene: TRBV4-3; CDR3 protein: CASSPEGDSLMNTEAFF; CDR3 DNA: TGCGCCAGCAGCCCGGAGGGGGACAGCCTTATGAACACTGAAGCTTTCTTT
clone size: -; D gene: TRBD1; J gene: TRBJ1-2; V gene: TRBV10-1; CDR3 protein: CASSPGQDGSHRDGYTF; CDR3 DNA: TGCGCCAGCAGCCCGGGACAGGACGGATCCCATCGAGATGGCTACACCTTC
clone size: -; D gene: TRBD2; J gene: TRBJ2-7; V gene: TRBV6-5; CDR3 protein: CASIGLDSYEQYF; CDR3 DNA: TGTGCCAGCATAGGACTAGACTCCTACGAGCAGTACTTC
clone size: -; D gene: -; J gene: TRBJ2-1; V gene: TRBV19; CDR3 protein: CASSWGLYNEQFF; CDR3 DNA: TGTGCCAGTAGTTGGGGCCTATACAATGAGCAGTTCTTC
clone size: once; D gene: TRBD2; J gene: TRBJ2-3; V gene: TRBV2; CDR3 protein: CASSVTSSDTQYF; CDR3 DNA: TGTGCCAGCAGCGTGACTAGCTCAGATACGCAGTATTTT
clone size: few; D gene: TRBD2; J gene: TRBJ2-4; V gene: TRBV28; CDR3 protein: CASSPHKAGALPSKNIQYF; CDR3 DNA: TGTGCCAGCAGTCCCCATAAGGCGGGAGCGCTCCCCTCCAAAAACATTCAGTACTTC
clone size: -; D gene: -; J gene: TRBJ2-2; V gene: TRBV19; CDR3 protein: CASSSRGISTGELFF; CDR3 DNA: TGTGCCAGTAGTAGTAGGGGAATAAGCACCGGGGAGCTGTTTTTT
clone size: -; D gene: -; J gene: TRBJ1-6; V gene: TRBV2; CDR3 protein: CASSEALVRRGYNSPLHF; CDR3 DNA: TGTGCCAGCAGTGAAGCGTTGGTGAGACGGGGGTATAATTCACCCCTCCACTTT
clone size: -; D gene: -; J gene: TRBJ1-5; V gene: TRBV7-8; CDR3 protein: CASSLSSGDQPQHF; CDR3 DNA: TGTGCCAGCAGCTTAAGTTCAGGGGATCAGCCCCAGCATTTT
clone size: -; D gene: -; J gene: TRBJ1-2; V gene: TRBV6-1; CDR3 protein: CASSERRGNYGYTF; CDR3 DNA: TGTGCCAGCAGTGAACGGCGGGGGAACTATGGCTACACCTTC
clone size: -; D gene: -; J gene: TRBJ2-2; V gene: TRBV29-1; CDR3 protein: CSVVKQNTGELFF; CDR3 DNA: TGCAGCGTCGTAAAGCAGAACACCGGGGAGCTGTTTTTT
clone size: -; D gene: -; J gene: TRBJ2-7; V gene: TRBV19; CDR3 protein: CASSMGTTLYEQYF; CDR3 DNA: TGTGCCAGTAGTATGGGGACAACACTTTACGAGCAGTACTTC
clone size: -; D gene: TRBD1; J gene: TRBJ1-6; V gene: TRBV5-4; CDR3 protein: CASSLVGTGRTLHF; CDR3 DNA: TGTGCCAGCAGCTTGGTGGGGACAGGGCGGACCCTCCACTTT
clone size: -; D gene: -; J gene: TRBJ1-2; V gene: TRBV2; CDR3 protein: CASSENRDYGYTF; CDR3 DNA: TGTGCCAGCAGTGAAAACAGGGACTATGGCTACACCTTC
clone size: -; D gene: -; J gene: TRBJ2-1; V gene: TRBV7-8; CDR3 protein: CASSLTGVSYNEQFF; CDR3 DNA: TGTGCCAGCAGCTTGACCGGGGTCTCCTACAATGAGCAGTTCTTC
clone size: once; D gene: -; J gene: TRBJ1-3; V gene: TRBV5-8; CDR3 protein: CASSWQAGNTIYF; CDR3 DNA: TGTGCCAGCAGCTGGCAGGCTGGAAACACCATATATTTT
clone size: -; D gene: -; J gene: TRBJ2-3; V gene: TRBV7-2; CDR3 protein: CASSLDIADTQYF; CDR3 DNA: TGTGCCAGCAGCTTAGATATTGCAGATACGCAGTATTTT
clone size: -; D gene: TRBD1; J gene: TRBJ2-5; V gene: TRBV29-1; CDR3 protein: CSVRTGGQETQYF; CDR3 DNA: TGCAGCGTTCGGACAGGGGGCCAAGAGACCCAGTACTTC
clone size: -; D gene: -; J gene: TRBJ1-2; V gene: TRBV3-1/TRBV3-2; CDR3 protein: CASSQEAASVRGYTF; CDR3 DNA: TGTGCCAGCAGCCAAGAGGCGGCGTCGGTCCGAGGCTACACCTTC
clone size: -; D gene: -; J gene: TRBJ1-2; V gene: TRBV28; CDR3 protein: CASSSLWGGNYGYTF; CDR3 DNA: TGTGCCAGCAGTTCCCTTTGGGGAGGGAACTATGGCTACACCTTC
clone size: -; D gene: TRBD1; J gene: TRBJ2-1; V gene: TRBV19; CDR3 protein: CASSPGQGVAYNEQFF; CDR3 DNA: TGTGCCAGTAGTCCGGGACAGGGGGTTGCCTACAATGAGCAGTTCTTC
clone size: -; D gene: TRBD1; J gene: TRBJ1-4; V gene: TRBV2; CDR3 protein: CASSETGVEEKLFF; CDR3 DNA: TGTGCCAGCAGTGAAACAGGGGTGGAAGAAAAACTGTTTTTT
clone size: once; D gene: -; J gene: TRBJ2-7; V gene: TRBV9; CDR3 protein: CASSVGDSIAYEQYF; CDR3 DNA: TGTGCCAGCAGCGTAGGAGACAGCATCGCCTACGAGCAGTACTTC
clone size: -; D gene: -; J gene: TRBJ1-2; V gene: TRBV21-1; CDR3 protein: CASSNAGENGYTF; CDR3 DNA: TGTGCCAGCAGCAATGCCGGGGAGAATGGCTACACCTTC
clone size: -; D gene: -; J gene: TRBJ2-5; V gene: TRBV21-1; CDR3 protein: CASSKGGSGTQETQYF; CDR3 DNA: TGTGCCAGCAGCAAAGGAGGTAGCGGGACACAAGAGACCCAGTACTTC
clone size: -; D gene: TRBD2; J gene: TRBJ2-1; V gene: TRBV6-5; CDR3 protein: CASSLAGENEQFF; CDR3 DNA: TGTGCCAGCAGCCTAGCGGGTGAAAATGAGCAGTTCTTC
clone size: -; D gene: TRBD2; J gene: TRBJ2-3; V gene: TRBV10-3; CDR3 protein: CAITAGAGSTSTDTQYF; CDR3 DNA: TGTGCCATCACAGCGGGAGCCGGCTCGACTAGCACAGATACGCAGTATTTT
clone size: -; D gene: TRBD2; J gene: TRBJ2-7; V gene: TRBV5-4; CDR3 protein: CASSLGGTSGLSEQYF; CDR3 DNA: TGTGCCAGCAGCTTGGGCGGGACTAGCGGGTTGAGCGAGCAGTACTTC
clone size: -; D gene: TRBD1; J gene: TRBJ1-6; V gene: TRBV5-6; CDR3 protein: CASSSDRGRVGSPLHF; CDR3 DNA: TGTGCCAGCAGCTCTGACAGGGGGCGAGTTGGTTCACCCCTCCACTTT
clone size: -; D gene: -; J gene: TRBJ1-1; V gene: TRBV12-3/TRBV12-4; CDR3 protein: CASSLLGEAFF; CDR3 DNA: TGTGCCAGCAGTTTATTGGGAGAGGCTTTCTTT
clone size: once; D gene: -; J gene: TRBJ2-1; V gene: TRBV6-6; CDR3 protein: CASSYTTVGEQFF; CDR3 DNA: TGTGCCAGCAGTTACACGACAGTTGGTGAGCAGTTCTTC
clone size: -; D gene: TRBD2; J gene: TRBJ2-2; V gene: TRBV7-2; CDR3 protein: CASSPSGGNTGELFF; CDR3 DNA: TGTGCCAGCAGCCCTAGCGGGGGAAACACCGGGGAGCTGTTTTTT
clone size: many; D gene: -; J gene: TRBJ2-3; V gene: TRBV7-6; CDR3 protein: CASSLMPGVGETQYF; CDR3 DNA: TGTGCCAGCAGCTTAATGCCCGGGGTTGGTGAAACGCAGTATTTT
clone size: -; D gene: -; J gene: TRBJ2-5; V gene: TRBV19; CDR3 protein: CASSIADQETQYF; CDR3 DNA: TGTGCCAGTAGTATCGCGGACCAAGAGACCCAGTACTTC
clone size: -; D gene: -; J gene: TRBJ1-6; V gene: TRBV5-1; CDR3 protein: CASSLSGRAPLHF; CDR3 DNA: TGCGCCAGCAGCTTGAGTGGGCGGGCACCCCTCCACTTT
clone size: -; D gene: -; J gene: TRBJ2-1; V gene: TRBV12-2; CDR3 protein: CASRLAPTGPGDNEQFF; CDR3 DNA: TGTGCAAGTCGCTTAGCACCGACAGGGCCTGGGGACAATGAGCAGTTCTTC
clone size: -; D gene: -; J gene: TRBJ1-6; V gene: TRBV5-4; CDR3 protein: CASSKGGSNNSPLHF; CDR3 DNA: TGTGCCAGCAGCAAGGGCGGGAGCAATAATTCACCCCTCCACTTT
clone size: -; D gene: -; J gene: TRBJ1-2; V gene: TRBV3-1/TRBV3-2; CDR3 protein: CASSQTYRGVDGYTF; CDR3 DNA: TGTGCCAGCAGCCAAACATATCGGGGGGTGGATGGCTACACCTTC
clone size: -; D gene: TRBD1; J gene: TRBJ2-1; V gene: TRBV7-2; CDR3 protein: CASSLTGQGVYEQFF; CDR3 DNA: TGTGCCAGCAGCTTAACGGGACAGGGAGTATATGAGCAGTTCTTC
clone size: -; D gene: -; J gene: TRBJ2-7; V gene: TRBV18; CDR3 protein: CASSGQEGGEQYF; CDR3 DNA: TGTGCCAGCTCAGGTCAGGAAGGAGGCGAGCAGTACTTC
clone size: -; D gene: -; J gene: TRBJ2-7; V gene: TRBV6-5; CDR3 protein: CASSSGVGSKYF; CDR3 DNA: TGTGCCAGCAGTTCGGGAGTCGGGAGCAAGTACTTC
clone size: -; D gene: -; J gene: TRBJ2-2; V gene: TRBV7-2; CDR3 protein: CASSLVQLDGELFF; CDR3 DNA: TGTGCCAGCAGCTTAGTACAGTTGGACGGGGAGCTGTTTTTT
clone size: -; D gene: TRBD2; J gene: TRBJ2-3; V gene: TRBV6-5; CDR3 protein: CASTGGLAEADTQYF; CDR3 DNA: TGTGCCAGCACAGGTGGACTAGCAGAGGCAGATACGCAGTATTTT
clone size: -; D gene: TRBD1; J gene: TRBJ1-2; V gene: TRBV5-1; CDR3 protein: CASSNPFGGTESSNYGYTF; CDR3 DNA: TGCGCCAGCAGCAACCCCTTTGGCGGGACAGAGAGTTCTAACTATGGCTACACCTTC